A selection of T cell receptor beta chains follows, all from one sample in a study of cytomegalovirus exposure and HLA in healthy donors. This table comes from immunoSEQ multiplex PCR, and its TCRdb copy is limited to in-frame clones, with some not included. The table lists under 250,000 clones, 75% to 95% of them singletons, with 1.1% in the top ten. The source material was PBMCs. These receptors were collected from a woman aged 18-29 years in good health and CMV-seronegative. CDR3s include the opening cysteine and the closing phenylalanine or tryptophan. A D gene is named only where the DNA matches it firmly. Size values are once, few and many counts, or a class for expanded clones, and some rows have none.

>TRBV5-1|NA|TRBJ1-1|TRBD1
TGCGCCAGCAGCTACGGACAGGCCACTGAAGCTTTCTTT
CASSYGQATEAFF
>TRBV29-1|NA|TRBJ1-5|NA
TGCAGCGTTGAGGGTCAGGGTGAGAACCAGCCCCAGCATTTT
CSVEGQGENQPQHF
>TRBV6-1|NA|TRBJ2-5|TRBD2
TGTGCCAGCAGTGTTTCAACCGGGACTAGCGGAGGGGAGACCCAGTACTTC
CASSVSTGTSGGETQYF
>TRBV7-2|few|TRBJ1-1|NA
TGTGCCAGCAGCTTGGGCAGGGTCACTGAAGCTTTCTTT
CASSLGRVTEAFF
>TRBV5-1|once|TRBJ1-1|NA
TGCGCCAGCAGCCCTGACGACGGGATCGCAGCTTTCTTT
CASSPDDGIAAFF
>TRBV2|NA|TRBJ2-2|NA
TGTGCCAGCGCATGGGGGGGCAACACCGGGGAGCTGTTTTTT
CASAWGGNTGELFF
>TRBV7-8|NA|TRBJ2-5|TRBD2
TGTGCCAGCAGCTTTGCGGGGGGATTACAGGCACAAGAGACCCAGTACTTC
CASSFAGGLQAQETQYF
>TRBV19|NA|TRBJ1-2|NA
TGTGCCAGTAGTCCCCAGATTAACTATGGCTACACCTTC
CASSPQINYGYTF
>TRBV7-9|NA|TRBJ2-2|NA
TGTGCCAGCAGCTTAAATCTAGAAACCGGGGAGCTGTTTTTT
CASSLNLETGELFF
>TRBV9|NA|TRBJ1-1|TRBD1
TGTGCCAGCAGCGGAACAGGGGGGAACACTGAAGCTTTCTTT
CASSGTGGNTEAFF
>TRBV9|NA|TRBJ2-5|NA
TGTGCCAGCAGCGTAGGATCCGTGACACAAGAGACCCAGTACTTC
CASSVGSVTQETQYF
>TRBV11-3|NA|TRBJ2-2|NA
TGTGCCAGCAGCTTATACACGAACACCGGGGAGCTGTTTTTT
CASSLYTNTGELFF
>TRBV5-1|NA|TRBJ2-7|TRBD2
TGCGCCAGCAGAATTAGCGGGAGAGGAGGAGCCGAGCAGTACTTC
CASRISGRGGAEQYF
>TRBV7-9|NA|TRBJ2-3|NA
TGTGCCAGCAGCACACCAGCGGGTCCTAGCACAGATACGCAGTATTTT
CASSTPAGPSTDTQYF
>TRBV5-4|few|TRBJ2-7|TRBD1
TGTGCCAGCAGCTCGACAGGGGGAACCTACGAGCAGTACTTC
CASSSTGGTYEQYF
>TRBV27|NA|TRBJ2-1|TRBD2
TGTGCCAGCAGTTCCCTTAGGGGTACAGCGGGACCCTACAATGAGCAGTTCTTC
CASSSLRGTAGPYNEQFF
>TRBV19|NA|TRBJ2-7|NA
TGTGCCAGTAGTCCCGGACGGGAGAGCTACGAGCAGTACTTC
CASSPGRESYEQYF
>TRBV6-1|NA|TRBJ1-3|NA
TGTGCCAGCAGGACAGGCGGCGACTCTGGAAACACCATATATTTT
CASRTGGDSGNTIYF
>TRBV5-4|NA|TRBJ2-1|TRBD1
TGTGCCAGCAGCTTGGAAACAAACGGGGACAGGGAGTTCTTC
CASSLETNGDREFF
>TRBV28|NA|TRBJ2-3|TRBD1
TGTGCCAGCAGTGGGGGACAGGGGGTAGCAGATACGCAGTATTTT
CASSGGQGVADTQYF
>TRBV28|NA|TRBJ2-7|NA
TGTGCCAGCAGTTTCGCGCGTCAGGGGTTCTTATTGAAGCAGTACTTC
CASSFARQGFLLKQYF
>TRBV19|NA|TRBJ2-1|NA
TGTGCCAGTAGTACCCCAATAGGACTGGACAATGAGCAGTTCTTC
CASSTPIGLDNEQFF
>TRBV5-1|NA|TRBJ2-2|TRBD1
TGCGCCAGCAGCTTGGGAACAGGGGGTGCACTCCACACCGGGGAGCTGTTTTTT
CASSLGTGGALHTGELFF
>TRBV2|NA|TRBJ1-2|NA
TGTGCCAGCAAGCCCGACTCTTTCTATGGCTACACCTTC
CASKPDSFYGYTF
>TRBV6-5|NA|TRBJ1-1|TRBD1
TGTGCCAGCAGCCAGGAACAGGGGGTGAACACTGAAGCTTTCTTT
CASSQEQGVNTEAFF
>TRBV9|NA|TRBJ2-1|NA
TGTGCCAGCAGCGTAGTAGGGGCTGGTGAGCAGTTCTTC
CASSVVGAGEQFF
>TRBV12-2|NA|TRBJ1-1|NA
TGTGCAAGTCGCTTGGGTATCGGGGGGCTCAATGAAGCTTTCTTT
CASRLGIGGLNEAFF
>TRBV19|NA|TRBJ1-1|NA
TGTGCCAGTAGTATAGGGGGGGAAAGGGGACGGTGGCGAGAGACTTTCTTT
CASSIGGERGRWRETFF
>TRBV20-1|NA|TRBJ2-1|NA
TGCAGTGCTGCGGACTACAATGAGCAGTTCTTC
CSAADYNEQFF
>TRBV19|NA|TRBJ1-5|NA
TGTGCCAGTAGTACAACTTATAGCAATCAGCCCCAGCATTTT
CASSTTYSNQPQHF
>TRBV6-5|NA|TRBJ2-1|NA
TGTGCCAGCAGTTACAACCAGAACAGGGAGTTCTTC
CASSYNQNREFF
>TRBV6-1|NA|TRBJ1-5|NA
TGTGCCAGCAGTCGCGAGGTGGGCCCGACCGGGAGCCAGCATTTT
CASSREVGPTGSQHF
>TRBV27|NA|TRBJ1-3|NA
TGTGCCAGCAGTTCGGGACACACGAACACCATATATTTT
CASSSGHTNTIYF
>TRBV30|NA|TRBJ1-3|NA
TGTGCCTGGGGGACACGAGTAGGAAACACCATATATTTT
CAWGTRVGNTIYF
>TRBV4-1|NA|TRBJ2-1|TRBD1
TGCGCCAGCAGCCCACAGGGGACAGGCGTTTACAATGAGCAGTTCTTC
CASSPQGTGVYNEQFF